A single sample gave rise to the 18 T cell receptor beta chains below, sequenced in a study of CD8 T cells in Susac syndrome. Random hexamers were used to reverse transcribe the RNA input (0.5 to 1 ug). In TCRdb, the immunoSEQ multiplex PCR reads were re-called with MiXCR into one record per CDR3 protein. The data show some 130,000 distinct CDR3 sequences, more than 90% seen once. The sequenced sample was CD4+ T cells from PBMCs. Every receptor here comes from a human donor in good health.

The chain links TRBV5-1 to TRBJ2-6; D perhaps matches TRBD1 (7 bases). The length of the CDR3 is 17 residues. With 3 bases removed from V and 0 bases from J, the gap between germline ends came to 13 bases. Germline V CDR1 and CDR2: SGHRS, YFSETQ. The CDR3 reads CASSWSQGGSGANVLTF. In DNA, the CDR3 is TGCGCCAGCAGCTGGAGCCAGGGGGGCTCTGGGGCCAACGTCCTGACTTTC.

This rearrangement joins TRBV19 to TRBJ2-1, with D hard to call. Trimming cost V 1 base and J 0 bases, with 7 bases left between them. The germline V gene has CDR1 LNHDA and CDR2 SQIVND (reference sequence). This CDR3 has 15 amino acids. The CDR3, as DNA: TGTGCCAGTAGTATAGTAGTGAGCTCCTACAATGAGCAGTTCTTC. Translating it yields CASSIVVSSYNEQFF.

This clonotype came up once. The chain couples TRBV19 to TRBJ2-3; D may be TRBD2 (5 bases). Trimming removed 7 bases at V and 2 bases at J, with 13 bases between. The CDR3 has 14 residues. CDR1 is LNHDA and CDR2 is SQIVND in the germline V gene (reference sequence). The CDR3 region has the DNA TGTGCCAGTACTAAGCGGACCTTCACAGATACGCAGTATTTT. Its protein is CASTKRTFTDTQYF.

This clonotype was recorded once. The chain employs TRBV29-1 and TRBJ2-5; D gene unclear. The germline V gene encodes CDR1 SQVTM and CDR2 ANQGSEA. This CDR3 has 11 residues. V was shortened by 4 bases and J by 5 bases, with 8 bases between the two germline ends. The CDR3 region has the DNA TGCAGCGTTGTTCGTGGCGAGACCCAGTACTTC. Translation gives CSVVRGETQYF.

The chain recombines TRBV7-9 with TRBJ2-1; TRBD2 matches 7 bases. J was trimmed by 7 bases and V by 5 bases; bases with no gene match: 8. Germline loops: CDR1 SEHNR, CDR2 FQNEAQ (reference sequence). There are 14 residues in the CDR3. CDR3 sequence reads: CASSPSGTKNEQFF. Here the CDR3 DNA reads TGTGCCAGCAGCCCGAGCGGGACCAAAAATGAGCAGTTCTTC.

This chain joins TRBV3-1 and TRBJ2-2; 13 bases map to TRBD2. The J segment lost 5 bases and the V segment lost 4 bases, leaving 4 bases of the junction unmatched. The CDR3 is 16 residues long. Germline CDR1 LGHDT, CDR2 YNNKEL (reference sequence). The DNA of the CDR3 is TGTGCCAGCAGCCGGGGGACTAGCGGGATGACCGGGGAGCTGTTTTTT. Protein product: CASSRGTSGMTGELFF.

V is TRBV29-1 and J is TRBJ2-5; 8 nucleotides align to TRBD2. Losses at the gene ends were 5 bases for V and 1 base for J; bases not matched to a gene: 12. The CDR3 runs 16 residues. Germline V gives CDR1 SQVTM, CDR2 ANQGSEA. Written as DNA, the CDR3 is TGCAGCGTTTCCGGACTAGCCAGGAGGACCCAAGAGACCCAGTACTTC. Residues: CSVSGLARRTQETQYF.

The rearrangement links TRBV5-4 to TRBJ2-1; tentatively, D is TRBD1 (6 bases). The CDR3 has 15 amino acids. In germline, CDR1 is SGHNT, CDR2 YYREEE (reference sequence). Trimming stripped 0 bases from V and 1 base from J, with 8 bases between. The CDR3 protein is CASSLDRASYNEQFF. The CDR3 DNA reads TGTGCCAGCAGCTTGGACAGGGCGTCCTACAATGAGCAGTTCTTC.

Here the CDR3 DNA reads TGTGCCAGCCAAAGGTACAGTTACTCCTACGAGCAGTACTTC. Translation gives CASQRYSYSYEQYF. The chain carries TRBV12-3 or TRBV12-4 and TRBJ2-7; D is ambiguous. The CDR3 consists of 14 residues. V gave up 8 bases and J gave up 0 bases, with 14 bases separating them.

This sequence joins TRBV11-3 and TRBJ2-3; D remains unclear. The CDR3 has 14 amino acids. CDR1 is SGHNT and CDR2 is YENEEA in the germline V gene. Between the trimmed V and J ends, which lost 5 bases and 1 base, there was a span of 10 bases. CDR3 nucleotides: TGTGCCAGCAGCCCCGGAAGGGGCACAGATACGCAGTATTTT. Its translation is CASSPGRGTDTQYF.

CDR3 bases: TGTGCCAGCAGCCAAGAAGACGGAGACTACCTGGATACGCAGTATTTT. The encoded protein is CASSQEDGDYLDTQYF. The rearrangement links TRBV4-2 to TRBJ2-3; possibly TRBD2 for D (5 bases). Trimming pared 0 bases from V and 6 bases from J, leaving 16 bases between. The CDR3 extends over 16 amino acids. Germline CDR1 reads LGHNA; CDR2 reads YNFKEQ.

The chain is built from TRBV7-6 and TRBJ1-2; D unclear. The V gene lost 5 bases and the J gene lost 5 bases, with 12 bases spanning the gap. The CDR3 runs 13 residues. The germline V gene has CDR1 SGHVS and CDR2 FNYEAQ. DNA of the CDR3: TGTGCCAGCAGCCCCCACGGAGGGTATGGCTACACCTTC. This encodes CASSPHGGYGYTF.

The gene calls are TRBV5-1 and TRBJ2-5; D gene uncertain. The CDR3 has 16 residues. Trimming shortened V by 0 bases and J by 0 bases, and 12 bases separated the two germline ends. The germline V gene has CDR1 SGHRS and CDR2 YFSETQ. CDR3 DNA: TGCGCCAGCAGCTTGGTCGGCAACTCCAACCAAGAGACCCAGTACTTC. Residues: CASSLVGNSNQETQYF.

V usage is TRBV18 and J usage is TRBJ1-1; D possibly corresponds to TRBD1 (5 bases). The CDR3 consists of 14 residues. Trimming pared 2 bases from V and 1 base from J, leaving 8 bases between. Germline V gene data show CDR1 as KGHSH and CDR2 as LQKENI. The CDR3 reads CASSPDRGNTEAFF. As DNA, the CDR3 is TGTGCCAGCTCACCAGATAGGGGGAACACTGAAGCTTTCTTT.

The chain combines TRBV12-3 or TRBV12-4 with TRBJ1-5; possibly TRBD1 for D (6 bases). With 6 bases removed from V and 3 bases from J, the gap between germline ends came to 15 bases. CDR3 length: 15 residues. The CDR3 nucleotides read TGTGCCAGCAGGGATACCAGGGGCGCCAATCAGCCCCAGCATTTT. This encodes CASRDTRGANQPQHF.

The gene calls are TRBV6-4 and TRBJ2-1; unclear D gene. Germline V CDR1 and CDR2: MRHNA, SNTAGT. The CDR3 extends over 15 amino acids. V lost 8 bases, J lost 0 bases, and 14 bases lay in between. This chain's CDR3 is CASAAAKGSYNEQFF. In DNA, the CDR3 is TGTGCCAGCGCTGCAGCCAAGGGCTCCTACAATGAGCAGTTCTTC.

This chain's CDR3 is CASRPDLTGELFF. The CDR3 DNA sequence: TGTGCCAGTAGACCGGACCTAACCGGGGAGCTGTTTTTT. The V gene is TRBV19, the J gene TRBJ2-2; the D is unclear. The ends were cut back, 6 bases at V and 5 bases at J, with 10 bases in the middle. Germline loops: CDR1 LNHDA, CDR2 SQIVND (reference sequence). This CDR3 has 13 residues. Based on the CDR3 plus reference TRBV19 and TRBJ2-2, the full variable domain is DGGITQSPKYLFRKEGQNVTLSCEQNLNHDAMYWYRQDPGQGLRLIYYSQIVNDFQKGDIAEGYSVSREKKESFPLTVTSAQKNPTAFYLCASRPDLTGELFFGEGSRLTVL.

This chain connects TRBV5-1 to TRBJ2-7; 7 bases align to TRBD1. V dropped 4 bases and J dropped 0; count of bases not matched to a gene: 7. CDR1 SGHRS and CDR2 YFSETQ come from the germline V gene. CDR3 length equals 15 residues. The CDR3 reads CASSISGTASYEQYF. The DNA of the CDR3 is TGCGCCAGCAGCATTTCCGGGACAGCCTCCTACGAGCAGTACTTC.